The 32 T cell receptor beta chains below were found in one sample sequenced in a study of blood T cell repertoires in COVID-19. Clones were sequenced by immunoSEQ multiplex PCR, and TCRdb holds only the in-frame ones, with some missing. This sample has fewer than 80,000 clones, with over 75% found just once. Sequencing used peripheral blood. These receptors all stem from a human donor in a cohort sampled during active COVID-19.

This chain joins TRBV11-2 and TRBJ2-1, with a tentative D call TRBD1 (6 bases). The germline gives CDR1 SGHAT, CDR2 FQNNGV. This CDR3 is built from 17 residues. V was trimmed by 1 base and J by 9 bases, leaving 22 bases between them. The CDR3 reads CASSLGRGQLIPPEQFF. For the CDR3, the DNA is TGTGCCAGCAGCTTAGGCAGGGGCCAACTAATCCCTCCTGAGCAGTTCTTC.

The chain employs TRBV7-2 and TRBJ2-6; 9 nucleotides agree with TRBD1. The CDR3 sequence is 16 residues long. V was clipped by 5 bases and J by 0 bases; unmatched bases: 2. The germline V gene has CDR1 SGHTA and CDR2 FQGNSA. CDR3 sequence (DNA): TGTGCCAGCAGCCAGACAGGGGGCTCTGGGGCCAACGTCCTGACTTTC. Residues: CASSQTGGSGANVLTF.

The CDR3 spells CASSLMGSSYNSPLHF. The CDR3 region has the DNA TGTGCCAGCAGCTTAATGGGGAGCTCCTATAATTCACCCCTCCACTTT. The chain links TRBV7-8 to TRBJ1-6; unclear D gene. The V end lost 2 bases, the J end lost 0 bases, and 8 bases lay between the germline ends. The CDR3 is 16 residues long. Per the germline V gene, CDR1 is SGHVS and CDR2 is FQNEAQ.

The J gene is TRBJ1-2, the V gene TRBV6-5; a weak D match, TRBD1 (5 bases). This CDR3 contains 14 residues. The germline gives CDR1 MNHEY, CDR2 SVGAGI. V dropped 5 bases and J dropped 2 bases, with 12 bases sitting between them. The CDR3 reads CASSPGGGNYGYTF. The CDR3 coding sequence is TGTGCCAGCAGTCCCGGGGGAGGGAACTATGGCTACACCTTC.

This rearrangement joins TRBV27 to TRBJ2-1, with 12 bases matching TRBD2. Germline loops: CDR1 MNHEY, CDR2 SMNVEV (reference sequence). Unmatched junction bases numbered 5, after V lost 2 bases and J lost 9 bases. The CDR3 extends over 15 amino acids. CDR3 nucleotides: TGTGCCAGCAGTTTAGGGAGGACTAGCGGGGTTGAGCAGTTCTTC. Its protein is CASSLGRTSGVEQFF.

This chain joins TRBV7-8 and TRBJ2-1; possible D gene TRBD2, 6 bases. Trimming stripped 4 bases from V and 7 bases from J, with 17 bases between. The CDR3 length is 15 residues. Germline V lookup: CDR1 SGHVS, CDR2 FQNEAQ. The CDR3 region is CASSSGTGVGNEQFF. The CDR3 nucleotides are TGTGCCAGCAGCTCAGGGACTGGGGTGGGGAATGAGCAGTTCTTC.

The rearrangement joins TRBV6-2 or TRBV6-3 to TRBJ1-1, with unresolved D. The germline CDR1 and CDR2 sequences are MNHEY and SVGEGT. The V end lost 5 bases, the J end lost 4 bases, and 5 bases lay between the germline ends. CDR3 length equals 11 residues. CDR3: CASSLRTEAFF. The CDR3 bases are TGTGCCAGCAGTCTTCGCACTGAAGCTTTCTTT.

The J gene is TRBJ2-7, the V gene TRBV7-2, with 7 bases that match TRBD1. Germline values: CDR1 SGHTA, CDR2 FQGNSA. J lost 2 bases, V lost 5 bases, and 9 bases had no gene match. This CDR3 comprises 15 residues. This chain's CDR3 is CASSPRQGSPYEQYF. For the CDR3, the DNA is TGTGCCAGCAGCCCTCGACAGGGATCCCCCTACGAGCAGTACTTC.

The chain recombines TRBV19 with TRBJ1-5; 7 bases agree with TRBD1. The length of the CDR3 is 14 residues. After removal of 7 bases from V and 6 bases from J, the junction contained 9 bases not matched to a gene. Germline-derived CDR1 and CDR2 are LNHDA and SQIVND (reference sequence). The CDR3 DNA sequence: TGTGCCAGTACCTCGCCGACAGGGTCTCAGCCCCAGCATTTT. This encodes CASTSPTGSQPQHF.

The rearrangement links TRBV10-2 to TRBJ2-1, with D uncertain. Germline V gene data show CDR1 as WSHSY and CDR2 as SAAADI. The CDR3 sequence is 11 residues long. The V and J ends lost 7 bases and 6 bases respectively, with 7 bases between them. CDR3 DNA sequence: TGCGCCAGCACCCAGGCCAATGAGCAGTTCTTC. Protein product: CASTQANEQFF.

This clone showed up just once. The V call is TRBV7-9, the J call TRBJ1-4; the D gene is possibly TRBD1 (6 bases). This CDR3 has 15 residues. Between the trimmed V and J ends, which lost 1 base and 4 bases, there was a span of 10 bases. Germline V gene data show CDR1 as SEHNR and CDR2 as FQNEAQ (reference sequence). For the CDR3, the DNA is TGTGCCAGCAGCTTAGGGGACACCTTTAATGAAAAACTGTTTTTT. Residues: CASSLGDTFNEKLFF.

This clone was detected only a few times. The J gene is TRBJ1-5, the V gene TRBV7-2, with 10 bases fitting TRBD1. Per the germline V gene, CDR1 is SGHTA and CDR2 is FQGNSA. With 5 bases clipped from V and 11 bases from J, the junction kept 6 bases outside the gene matches. The CDR3 is made up of 13 amino acids. In DNA form, the CDR3 reads TGTGCCAGCAGCCGCACGGACAGGGGGACCCAGCATTTT. Protein: CASSRTDRGTQHF.

This chain uses TRBV14 with TRBJ1-1; 9 bases line up with TRBD1. Germline CDR1 SGHDN, CDR2 FVKESK. The J segment lost 1 base and the V segment lost 3 bases, leaving 9 bases of the junction unmatched. The CDR3 has 17 residues. The CDR3 DNA reads as TGTGCCAGCAGCCATTTCGGACAGGGGCTGTGGAACACTGAAGCTTTCTTT. Translated, it gives CASSHFGQGLWNTEAFF.

This chain connects TRBV23-1 to TRBJ1-5, with 7 bases that match TRBD1. Being an ORF, TRBV23-1 has a function that is uncertain. This CDR3 region has 18 residues. V lost 0 bases to trimming and J lost 4 bases; unmatched junction nucleotides: 12. The CDR3 nucleotides read TGCGCCAGCAGTCAATCCGTGTACGACAGGGCTAGAAATCAGCCCCAGCATTTT. Translated, it gives CASSQSVYDRARNQPQHF.

V is TRBV6-5 and J is TRBJ2-1; 7 nucleotides match TRBD1. The J segment lost 1 base and the V segment lost 5 bases, leaving 5 bases of the junction unmatched. CDR3 length: 15 amino acids. Germline V gives CDR1 MNHEY, CDR2 SVGAGI. The CDR3 loop is CASSITGESYNEQFF. For the CDR3, the DNA is TGTGCCAGCAGTATTACAGGGGAGTCCTACAATGAGCAGTTCTTC.

V usage is TRBV3-1 (or the pseudogene TRBV3-2) and J usage is TRBJ2-7; the match to TRBD2 covers 16 bases. The CDR3 is 18 amino acids. Germline CDR1 reads LGHDT; CDR2 reads YNNKEL (reference sequence). The trim removed 4 bases at V and 7 bases at J, leaving 13 bases unmatched. DNA for the CDR3: TGTGCCAGCAGCCCCCGGGGACTAGCGGGGGGGATTTCTACAGAGCAGTACTTC. This sequence encodes CASSPRGLAGGISTEQYF.

This chain joins TRBV11-2 and TRBJ1-4; D unresolved. Germline assignment: CDR1 SGHAT and CDR2 FQNNGV. CDR3 length: 15 amino acids. V lost 1 base to trimming and J lost 12 bases, with 18 bases between them. CDR3 nucleotide sequence: TGTGCCAGCAGCTTAGGAAAGAACTGGCTTGAGGAACTGTTTTTT. As protein: CASSLGKNWLEELFF.

The J gene is TRBJ1-1, the V gene TRBV5-5; no clear D. CDR3 length: 12 residues. V dropped 5 bases and J dropped 11 bases, with 16 bases sitting between them. Germline-derived CDR1 and CDR2 are SGHKS and YYEKEE (reference sequence). The CDR3 DNA follows: TGTGCCAGCAGTTCTGCGCTCGGGGAGGCTTTCTTT. Its translation is CASSSALGEAFF.

This chain links TRBV3-1 (or the pseudogene TRBV3-2) with TRBJ2-2; the match to TRBD2 covers 12 bases. This CDR3 spans 18 amino acids. The V gene's germline CDR1 is LGHDT and CDR2 YNNKEL (reference sequence). V dropped 6 bases and J dropped 4; count of bases not matched to a gene: 12. The CDR3 nucleotides read TGTGCCAGCAGTCTGCTCCTAGCGGGGGGGTCTAGCACCGGGGAGCTGTTTTTT. This codes for CASSLLLAGGSSTGELFF.

This chain links TRBV5-1 with TRBJ2-5; D is undetermined. CDR3 length: 13 residues. The V end was cut by 7 bases, the J end by 3 bases, with 13 bases between. CDR1 SGHRS and CDR2 YFSETQ come from the germline V gene. The CDR3 spells CASYFASEETQYF. The CDR3 bases are TGCGCCAGCTACTTCGCTAGTGAAGAGACCCAGTACTTC.

The chain employs TRBV28 and TRBJ2-3; 15 bases match TRBD2. The J segment lost 6 bases and the V segment lost 3 bases, leaving 13 bases of the junction unmatched. Germline CDR1 reads MDHEN; CDR2 reads SYDVKM. The CDR3 loop spans 19 amino acids. The CDR3 reads CASSLGLAGGSPVGDTQYF. Here the CDR3 DNA reads TGTGCCAGCAGTTTGGGACTAGCGGGGGGATCCCCCGTTGGCGATACGCAGTATTTT.

This clone was counted once. CDR3: CASSVGAGENGEKLFF. CDR3 nucleotides: TGTGCCAGCAGCGTAGGTGCAGGGGAGAATGGTGAAAAACTGTTTTTT. This rearrangement joins TRBV9 to TRBJ1-4, with D perhaps matching TRBD1 (6 bases). V dropped 0 bases and J dropped 7 bases, with 16 bases sitting between them. The CDR3 spans 16 residues. CDR1 and CDR2 from the germline V gene are SGDLS and YYNGEE.

This rearrangement joins TRBV18 to TRBJ2-5; 8 bases fit TRBD2. V trimming: 2 bases; J trimming: 5 bases; junction bases outside the gene matches: 1. CDR1 KGHSH and CDR2 LQKENI come from the germline V gene. The CDR3 has 13 amino acids. The CDR3 spells CASSPAGGETQYF. In nucleotides, the CDR3 is TGTGCCAGCTCACCAGCGGGGGGTGAGACCCAGTACTTC.

The rearrangement uses TRBV28 and TRBJ2-3; 10 nucleotides match TRBD2. Germline lookup yields CDR1 MDHEN and CDR2 SYDVKM. The CDR3 spans 16 residues. J was trimmed by 0 bases and V by 11 bases; bases with no gene match: 11. The CDR3 DNA reads TGTGCCGTTGCCACTAGCGGGGTGTCTAGCACAGATACGCAGTATTTT. Protein: CAVATSGVSSTDTQYF.

The V and J genes are TRBV3-1 (or the pseudogene TRBV3-2) and TRBJ1-1; weak D call: TRBD1 (5 bases). This CDR3 comprises 16 residues. Deletions cut 0 bases from V and 1 base from J, with 12 bases between. CDR1 is LGHDT and CDR2 is YNNKEL in the germline V gene (reference sequence). The CDR3: CASSQDAGSSNTEAFF. The CDR3 DNA sequence: TGTGCCAGCAGCCAAGATGCAGGGTCCTCGAACACTGAAGCTTTCTTT.

The chain joins TRBV20-1 to TRBJ1-4, with D uncertain. The length of the CDR3 is 10 residues. CDR1 is DFQATT, CDR2 SNEGSKA, per germline (reference sequence). Written as DNA, the CDR3 is TGCGGACTGGCACGCGAAAAACTGTTTTTT. Its translation: CGLAREKLFF.

The rearrangement links TRBV19 to TRBJ2-5; 14 nucleotides line up with TRBD2. The germline V gene encodes CDR1 LNHDA and CDR2 SQIVND (reference sequence). Unmatched junction bases numbered 11, after V lost 1 base and J lost 4 bases. The CDR3 spans 19 residues. The CDR3 protein is CASSIGSFLGLAGGETQYF. CDR3 bases: TGTGCCAGTAGTATAGGTAGTTTCCTCGGACTAGCGGGGGGAGAGACCCAGTACTTC.

This rearrangement joins TRBV4-3 to TRBJ2-3, with D maybe TRBD2 (5 bases). V was pared by 2 bases and J by 3 bases, with 12 bases between. Looked up from germline, CDR1 is LGHNA and CDR2 is YSLEER. The CDR3 extends over 15 amino acids. The CDR3 bases are TGCGCCAGCAGCCAATGGTCCGGAGGTACAGATACGCAGTATTTT. Translation gives CASSQWSGGTDTQYF.

J is TRBJ1-1 and V is TRBV9, with no clear D. Per the germline V gene, CDR1 is SGDLS and CDR2 is YYNGEE. The ends were cut back, 4 bases at V and 0 bases at J, with 10 bases in the middle. The CDR3 loop spans 14 amino acids. In DNA form, the CDR3 reads TGTGCCAGCAGCATCAGCGGGATGAACACTGAAGCTTTCTTT. Protein: CASSISGMNTEAFF.

This clone was seen once. The genes are TRBV27 and TRBJ1-1; a weak D match, TRBD1 (5 bases). V lost 7 bases to trimming and J lost 4 bases, with 13 bases between them. Germline CDR1 MNHEY, CDR2 SMNVEV (reference sequence). The CDR3 runs to 13 residues. This CDR3 reads CASTRGGSTEAFF. In DNA, the CDR3 is TGTGCCAGCACACGCGGGGGGTCCACTGAAGCTTTCTTT.

V usage is TRBV10-3 and J usage is TRBJ1-3; D unclear. CDR3 size: 12 residues. Germline loops: CDR1 ENHRY, CDR2 SYGVKD. Trimming left V 4 bases short and J 6 bases short, with 7 bases between. The chain's CDR3 is CAISVAENTIYF. CDR3 in DNA: TGTGCCATCAGTGTGGCAGAAAACACCATATATTTT.

The genes are TRBV2 and TRBJ1-2; 10 bases align to TRBD1. V lost 1 base to trimming and J lost 8 bases; unmatched junction nucleotides: 13. Germline CDR1 is SNHLY and CDR2 is FYNNEI. The CDR3 loop spans 17 amino acids. The CDR3 region is CASSEEKLRQGAKGYTF. The CDR3, as DNA: TGTGCCAGCAGTGAAGAAAAGTTGAGACAGGGGGCGAAAGGCTACACCTTC.